This entry lists 32 T cell receptor beta chains sequenced from one sample in a study of control samples from healthy donors and cancer patients. Measured with immunoSEQ multiplex PCR; TCRdb has only the in-frame clones, and not every one. This sample has 120,000 or so clones, with approximately 94% found just once. Sequenced material: blood. The receptors originated from a man aged 30-40 years in good health.

V usage is TRBV4-3 and J usage is TRBJ2-1, with D tentatively TRBD2 (5 bases). V lost 3 bases and J lost 8, with 20 bases in between. Germline CDR1 reads LGHNA; CDR2 reads YSLEER. The CDR3 contains 16 residues. In DNA, the CDR3 is TGCGCCAGCAGCCAGGCATCGGGATCTACGGTCGATGAGCAGTTCTTC. Its protein product is CASSQASGSTVDEQFF.

Note on this clone: A junction end diverges from the germline sequence, so it may reflect a read error. The same CDR3 arises from other DNA sequences in this sample as well. The chain links TRBV6-5 to TRBJ2-2; 7 bases line up with TRBD1. The CDR3 runs to 14 residues. Germline V CDR1 and CDR2: MNHEY, SVGAGI. CDR3 sequence reads: CASTRDSSWGELFF. The CDR3 bases are TGCGCCAGCACCAGGGACAGTTCGTGGGGGGAGCTGTTTTTT.

The chain joins TRBV5-6 to TRBJ1-1; no clear D gene. V lost 4 bases and J 2 bases, leaving 9 bases between the germline ends. Germline loops: CDR1 SGHDT, CDR2 YYEEEE. The CDR3 loop spans 13 amino acids. CDR3 DNA: TGTGCCAGCAGCGTAAGGCCCAACACTGAAGCTTTCTTT. It codes for CASSVRPNTEAFF.

The V and J genes are TRBV19 and TRBJ1-1, with a weak D call TRBD1 (5 bases). The CDR3 is 13 amino acids. V was clipped by 3 bases and J by 1 base, with 6 bases between them. Per the germline V gene, CDR1 is LNHDA and CDR2 is SQIVND (reference sequence). The CDR3 DNA sequence: TGTGCCAGTAGTATTGGGGCGAACACTGAAGCTTTCTTT. It is translated as CASSIGANTEAFF.

Regarding this clone: The sample carries other DNA sequences with the same CDR3. The chain has TRBV21-1 and TRBJ1-5; no check of the table's D call, TRBD1, against the DNA was made. TRBV21-1 is classified as a pseudogene. This CDR3 has 15 residues. CDR3 loop: CASTYRDGENQPQHF. CDR3 sequence (DNA): TGTGCCAGCACCTACAGGGATGGGGAAAATCAGCCCCAGCATTTT.

This chain joins TRBV5-4 and TRBJ1-1; D is undetermined. CDR1 and CDR2 from the germline V gene are SGHNT and YYREEE (reference sequence). V lost 4 bases, J lost 6 bases, and 10 bases lay in between. The CDR3 totals 12 residues. The CDR3 region is CASSAVDAEAFF. CDR3 DNA sequence: TGTGCCAGCAGCGCAGTGGACGCTGAAGCTTTCTTT.

This chain uses TRBV30 with TRBJ2-3; D gene ambiguous. V was pared by 1 base and J by 3 bases, with 11 bases between. The CDR3 covers 14 residues. Germline V gene lookup returns CDR1 GTSNPN and CDR2 SVGIG (reference sequence). The DNA of the CDR3 is TGTGCCTGGAGTGAGGGCCCTGGGACAGATACGCAGTATTTT. Translation gives CAWSEGPGTDTQYF.

The V and J genes are TRBV9 and TRBJ1-1; D is possibly TRBD1 (5 bases). CDR3 length equals 16 residues. V was cut by 3 bases and J by 4 bases, with 19 bases left in between. Germline loops: CDR1 SGDLS, CDR2 YYNGEE. CDR3 sequence reads: CASSGPSTGGGTEAFF. DNA of the CDR3: TGTGCCAGCAGCGGACCCTCCACGGGGGGTGGCACTGAAGCTTTCTTT.

The V and J genes are TRBV4-1 and TRBJ2-1; D is uncertain. Germline V gene data show CDR1 as MGHRA and CDR2 as YSYEKL. V lost 0 bases and J 4 bases, leaving 13 bases between the germline ends. The CDR3 totals 16 residues. The DNA for the CDR3 is TGCGCCAGCAGCCAAGATCCCCGTGGAGCGTACAATGAGCAGTTCTTC. This codes for CASSQDPRGAYNEQFF.

V gene TRBV9 combines with J gene TRBJ1-6; no reliable D call. The CDR3 length is 13 residues. V gave up 0 bases and J gave up 7 bases, with 5 bases separating them. Germline CDR1 reads SGDLS; CDR2 reads YYNGEE. CDR3 amino acids: CASSVDGNSPLHF. In nucleotides, the CDR3 is TGTGCCAGCAGCGTAGACGGGAATTCACCCCTCCACTTT.

This chain links TRBV7-8 with TRBJ2-5; 11 nucleotides line up with TRBD2. V shed 0 bases, J shed 5 bases, and the junction held 5 bases outside the gene matches. The V gene's germline CDR1 is SGHVS and CDR2 FQNEAQ. The CDR3 is 16 amino acids. This CDR3 is CASSLAVAGGRETQYF. The CDR3, as DNA: TGTGCCAGCAGCTTAGCAGTAGCGGGGGGGCGCGAGACCCAGTACTTC.

The rearrangement uses TRBV19 and TRBJ2-7; TRBD2 matches 8 bases. Trimming cost V 3 bases and J 6 bases; bases outside gene matches: 7. Germline loops: CDR1 LNHDA, CDR2 SQIVND (reference sequence). The CDR3 is made up of 14 amino acids. CDR3 nucleotide sequence: TGTGCCAGTAGTATTCGGACTAGCTATCTCGAGCAGTACTTC. Translation gives CASSIRTSYLEQYF.

The V call is TRBV7-8, the J call TRBJ1-2; D unresolved. The V gene's germline CDR1 is SGHVS and CDR2 FQNEAQ. The CDR3 length is 13 residues. The V gene lost 1 base and the J gene lost 0 bases, with 3 bases spanning the gap. The CDR3 DNA is TGTGCCAGCAGCTTAGAATCTAACTATGGCTACACCTTC. Translated: CASSLESNYGYTF.

V and J are TRBV11-2 and TRBJ1-1; tentatively, D is TRBD1 (5 bases). This CDR3 is 13 amino acids long. The germline V and J ends were trimmed by 4 bases and 1 base, with 7 bases remaining between them. In germline, CDR1 is SGHAT, CDR2 FQNNGV. This CDR3 is CASSSDRNTEAFF. The CDR3 DNA reads as TGTGCCAGCAGCTCAGACAGGAACACTGAAGCTTTCTTT.

The rearrangement joins TRBV7-9 to TRBJ2-7, with 14 bases identical to TRBD2. Germline V gives CDR1 SEHNR, CDR2 FQNEAQ (reference sequence). The V and J ends lost 5 bases and 3 bases, in that order; junction bases with no gene match: 9. The CDR3 totals 17 residues. CDR3 nucleotides: TGTGCCAGCAGCCCAAGGACCGGACTAGCGGGGGGCTACGAGCAGTACTTC. This encodes CASSPRTGLAGGYEQYF. The whole variable domain, filled in from reference TRBV7-9 and TRBJ2-7, reads DTGVSQNPRHKITKRGQNVTFRCDPISEHNRLYWYRQTLGQGPEFLTYFQNEAQLEKSRLLSDRFSAERPKGSFSTLEIQRTEQGDSAMYLCASSPRTGLAGGYEQYFGPGTRLTVT.

Only a few counts were recorded for this clone. J is TRBJ2-7 and V is TRBV7-9, with D maybe TRBD2 (6 bases). Between the trimmed V and J ends, which lost 7 bases and 5 bases, there was a span of 18 bases. Germline lookup yields CDR1 SEHNR and CDR2 FQNEAQ (reference sequence). This CDR3 is 14 amino acids long. The CDR3 nucleotides read TGTGCCAGCACCATTGGACTAAGGCTCCACGAGCAGTACTTC. It translates to CASTIGLRLHEQYF.

This chain uses TRBV4-3 with TRBJ1-6; TRBD1 matches at 7 bases. The germline CDR1 and CDR2 sequences are LGHNA and YSLEER. Trimming took 2 bases from V and 6 from J; bases not matched to a gene: 1. The CDR3 contains 14 residues. CDR3 residues: CASSQWDSNSPLHF. The CDR3 DNA follows: TGCGCCAGCAGCCAATGGGACAGTAATTCACCCCTCCACTTT.

The V gene is TRBV11-2, the J gene TRBJ1-6; D possibly corresponds to TRBD1 (6 bases). In germline, CDR1 is SGHAT, CDR2 FQNNGV. The CDR3 has 17 amino acids. Trimming removed 1 base from V and 6 bases from J, with 16 bases in between. The CDR3 region is CASSLGAWGHSNSPLHF. The CDR3 DNA reads TGTGCCAGCAGCTTAGGGGCGTGGGGGCATAGTAATTCACCCCTCCACTTT.

V usage is TRBV6-2 or TRBV6-3 and J usage is TRBJ1-5; 7 nucleotides align to TRBD1. This CDR3 spans 18 amino acids. Looked up from germline, CDR1 is MNHEY and CDR2 is SVGEGT. Trimming cost V 3 bases and J 6 bases; bases outside gene matches: 17. CDR3 nucleotide sequence: TGTGCCAGCAGTTATAAACCGACAGGGCTGGCTTCCATTCAGCCCCAGCATTTT. Translation gives CASSYKPTGLASIQPQHF.

The chain couples TRBV6-2 or TRBV6-3 to TRBJ2-3, with D hard to call. CDR3 length: 15 amino acids. Trimming removed 5 bases at V and 1 base at J, with 13 bases between. Per the germline V gene, CDR1 is MNHEY and CDR2 is SVGEGT. As DNA, the CDR3 is TGTGCCAGCAGTCGCTGGGTGGGTGGCACAGATACGCAGTATTTT. Translation gives CASSRWVGGTDTQYF.

The gene calls are TRBV5-6 and TRBJ2-1, with TRBD1 as a possible D gene (5 bases). Germline values: CDR1 SGHDT, CDR2 YYEEEE. The germline V and J ends were trimmed by 3 bases and 0 bases, with 10 bases remaining between them. This CDR3 has 15 amino acids. The CDR3 DNA reads TGTGCCAGCAGCTGGGGCCAGAGCTCCTACAATGAGCAGTTCTTC. Translating it yields CASSWGQSSYNEQFF.

The V gene is TRBV4-3, the J gene TRBJ1-5, with D maybe TRBD1 (6 bases). The CDR3 length is 16 residues. Germline V gives CDR1 LGHNA, CDR2 YSLEER. Deletions cut 0 bases from V and 6 bases from J, with 15 bases between. The CDR3: CASSQDRLGAGQPQHF. For the CDR3, the DNA is TGCGCCAGCAGCCAAGATAGGTTGGGGGCGGGTCAGCCCCAGCATTTT.

This clone was seen only a few times. The chain uses TRBV3-1 (or the pseudogene TRBV3-2) and TRBJ1-5; tentative D call: TRBD1 (5 bases). V lost 3 bases and J 9 bases, leaving 15 bases between the germline ends. This CDR3 region has 14 residues. CDR1 is LGHDT and CDR2 is YNNKEL in the germline V gene (reference sequence). CDR3 residues: CASSHQGVSAPQHF. In DNA, the CDR3 is TGTGCCAGCAGCCACCAAGGGGTGAGTGCGCCCCAGCATTTT.

This chain uses TRBV7-9 with TRBJ2-5; 7 bases align to TRBD2. The V and J ends lost 3 bases and 4 bases, in that order; junction bases with no gene match: 5. The length of the CDR3 is 14 residues. CDR1 is SEHNR, CDR2 FQNEAQ, per germline (reference sequence). The CDR3 here is CASSFWGGLETQYF. The CDR3, as DNA: TGTGCCAGCAGCTTCTGGGGGGGGTTAGAGACCCAGTACTTC.

This clone was seen once. The V gene is TRBV28, the J gene TRBJ2-3; D not resolved. V lost 1 base, J lost 6 bases, and 5 bases lay in between. This CDR3 has 12 residues. Germline lookup yields CDR1 MDHEN and CDR2 SYDVKM. CDR3: CASSLSPDTQYF. The CDR3 bases are TGTGCCAGCAGTTTATCTCCGGATACGCAGTATTTT.

This chain joins TRBV11-3 and TRBJ2-5, with TRBD2 as a possible D gene (6 bases). Germline V lookup: CDR1 SGHNT, CDR2 YENEEA. Trimming took off 5 bases at V and 5 bases at J, with 15 bases between the two ends. The CDR3 extends over 14 amino acids. The CDR3 DNA follows: TGTGCCAGCAGCCCCTGGGCAGGGAGGGAGACCCAGTACTTC. Its protein product is CASSPWAGRETQYF.

This sequence joins TRBV9 and TRBJ1-1; the D gene is possibly TRBD1 (5 bases). This CDR3 is built from 14 residues. V was pared by 0 bases and J by 4 bases, with 10 bases between. Germline V gives CDR1 SGDLS, CDR2 YYNGEE. The CDR3 DNA sequence: TGTGCCAGCAGCGTAGATGCCGGGACCACTGAAGCTTTCTTT. Protein sequence: CASSVDAGTTEAFF.

The chain has TRBV11-2 and TRBJ1-1, with D maybe TRBD1 (5 bases). The length of the CDR3 is 15 residues. The V and J ends lost 5 bases and 8 bases respectively, with 21 bases between them. Germline values: CDR1 SGHAT, CDR2 FQNNGV. The CDR3 sequence is CASSLPRGEMSEAFF. The CDR3 nucleotides are TGTGCCAGCAGCCTCCCCCGGGGGGAGATGTCAGAAGCTTTCTTT.

The chain carries TRBV30 and TRBJ1-6; possibly TRBD1 for D (5 bases). The V gene lost 3 bases and the J gene lost 7 bases, with 10 bases spanning the gap. Germline V gives CDR1 GTSNPN, CDR2 SVGIG (reference sequence). The length of the CDR3 is 13 residues. CDR3 in DNA: TGTGCCTGGAGCACGGGGGACAATTCACCCCTCCACTTT. It codes for CAWSTGDNSPLHF.

The chain joins TRBV19 to TRBJ2-7; TRBD1 agrees at 7 bases. V gave up 5 bases and J gave up 7 bases; unmatched junction bases: 8. This CDR3 spans 13 amino acids. Looked up from germline, CDR1 is LNHDA and CDR2 is SQIVND (reference sequence). The CDR3 is CASSLTGSGEQYF. The CDR3 DNA reads TGTGCCAGTAGTTTGACAGGGTCGGGGGAGCAGTACTTC. The full variable domain, with the rest looked up from reference TRBV19 and TRBJ2-7, is DGGITQSPKYLFRKEGQNVTLSCEQNLNHDAMYWYRQDPGQGLRLIYYSQIVNDFQKGDIAEGYSVSREKKESFPLTVTSAQKNPTAFYLCASSLTGSGEQYFGPGTRLTVT.

The chain carries TRBV6-5 and TRBJ1-2; TRBD1 aligns across 9 bases. V trimming: 6 bases; J trimming: 5 bases; junction bases outside the gene matches: 4. Per the germline V gene, CDR1 is MNHEY and CDR2 is SVGAGI. The CDR3 loop spans 13 amino acids. CDR3 in amino acids: CASSLQGAYGYTF. CDR3 nucleotide sequence: TGTGCCAGCAGCCTACAGGGGGCATATGGCTACACCTTC.

V is TRBV5-5 and J is TRBJ2-7; 7 nucleotides line up with TRBD1. The CDR3 loop spans 14 amino acids. Germline V gene sequence: CDR1 SGHKS, CDR2 YYEKEE (reference sequence). V gave up 5 bases and J gave up 4 bases; unmatched junction bases: 9. The CDR3 is CASSSTGTVYEQYF. In DNA form, the CDR3 reads TGTGCCAGCAGTTCGACCGGGACAGTATACGAGCAGTACTTC.